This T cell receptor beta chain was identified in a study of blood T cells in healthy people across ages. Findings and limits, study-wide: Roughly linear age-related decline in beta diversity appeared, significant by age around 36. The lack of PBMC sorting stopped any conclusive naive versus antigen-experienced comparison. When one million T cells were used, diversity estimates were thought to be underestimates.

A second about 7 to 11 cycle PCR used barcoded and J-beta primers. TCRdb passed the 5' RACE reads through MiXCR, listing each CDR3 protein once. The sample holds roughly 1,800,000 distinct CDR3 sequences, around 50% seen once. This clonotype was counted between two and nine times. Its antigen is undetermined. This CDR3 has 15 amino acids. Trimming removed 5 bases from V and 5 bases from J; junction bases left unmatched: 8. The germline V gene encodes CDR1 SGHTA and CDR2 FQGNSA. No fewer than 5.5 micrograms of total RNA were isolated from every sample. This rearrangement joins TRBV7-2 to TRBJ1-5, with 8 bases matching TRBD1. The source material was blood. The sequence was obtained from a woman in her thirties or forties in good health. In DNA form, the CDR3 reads TGTGCCAGCAGCCCGAGCCGGGACAGGTATCAGCCCCAGCATTTT. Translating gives CASSPSRDRYQPQHF.